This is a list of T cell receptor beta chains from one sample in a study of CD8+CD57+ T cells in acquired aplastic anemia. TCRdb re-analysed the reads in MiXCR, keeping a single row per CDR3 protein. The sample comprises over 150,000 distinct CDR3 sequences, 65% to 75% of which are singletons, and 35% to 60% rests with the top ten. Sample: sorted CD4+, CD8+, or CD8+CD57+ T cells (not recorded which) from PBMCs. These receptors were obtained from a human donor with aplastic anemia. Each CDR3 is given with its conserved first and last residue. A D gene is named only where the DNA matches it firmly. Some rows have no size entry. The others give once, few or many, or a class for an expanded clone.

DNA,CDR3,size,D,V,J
TGTGCCAGCGCGTGGGATGACAGGGAGACCGGGGAGCTGTTTTTT,CASAWDDRETGELFF,-,TRBD1,TRBV12-3/TRBV12-4,TRBJ2-2
TGCAGTGCCCGGGACGCCTGGGAGGGGGAGCAGTACTTC,CSARDAWEGEQYF,-,TRBD2,TRBV20-1,TRBJ2-7
TGTGCCAGCAGCTTAGCGCTAACTGGACAGGTCATGAGGGACTATGGCTACACCTTC,CASSLALTGQVMRDYGYTF,-,TRBD1,TRBV7-8,TRBJ1-2
TGTGCCATCAGTGAACCTGGGATTAGCAATCAGCCCCAGCATTTT,CAISEPGISNQPQHF,once,-,TRBV10-3,TRBJ1-5
TGTGCCAGCAGCTTAGGGGCTGCCCGCGGGTATGGCTACACCTTC,CASSLGAARGYGYTF,-,-,TRBV7-2,TRBJ1-2
TGTGCCAGCAGTCCGATGACAATTTACGAGCAGTACTTC,CASSPMTIYEQYF,-,-,TRBV2,TRBJ2-7
TGTGCCAGTAGTAATGAGTACGGGACCGGCGGACAGCCCCAGCAGTACTTC,CASSNEYGTGGQPQQYF,-,-,TRBV19,TRBJ2-7
TGTGCCAGCAATAGAAGGGGTCAGGGAGATTCACCCCTCCACTTT,CASNRRGQGDSPLHF,-,-,TRBV2,TRBJ1-6
TGCGCCAGCAGCTTGGTGGGGAGGGGACTAGCGGCCTCCTACAATGGGCAGTTCTTC,CASSLVGRGLAASYNGQFF,few,TRBD2,TRBV5-1,TRBJ2-1
TGTGCCATCAGACCGGGTCCTCCCTACGAGCAGTACTTC,CAIRPGPPYEQYF,once,-,TRBV10-3,TRBJ2-7
TGTGCCAGCAGCCCCTATAGCGGGAGGGCCGTCGAGCAGTACTTC,CASSPYSGRAVEQYF,-,TRBD2,TRBV9,TRBJ2-7
TGCAGTGCCACCAGCTCGGACAGGGAACCCTACGAGCAGTACTTC,CSATSSDREPYEQYF,-,TRBD1,TRBV20-1,TRBJ2-7
TGTGCCAGTAGTACCGGGACAGTCCCTGGCACAGATACGCAGTATTTT,CASSTGTVPGTDTQYF,-,TRBD1,TRBV19,TRBJ2-3
TGCGCCAGCAGTCCTGGGAAGGTCCAGTACTTC,CASSPGKVQYF,many,-,TRBV10-1,TRBJ2-7
TGTGCCAGCAGCTTAGCCCGGGACAGCGGAGAGACCCAGTACTTC,CASSLARDSGETQYF,-,TRBD1,TRBV7-3,TRBJ2-5
TGTGCCAGCAGTGACGGGACAGGGGGTGGCTACACCTTC,CASSDGTGGGYTF,-,TRBD1,TRBV2,TRBJ1-2
TGTGCCAGCAGCTTCGGGGGGCGGGACACTGAAGCTTTCTTT,CASSFGGRDTEAFF,-,-,TRBV7-9,TRBJ1-1
TGTGCCAGCAGCACAGGGACTAGCGGGGGCAATGAGCAGTTCTTC,CASSTGTSGGNEQFF,-,TRBD2,TRBV9,TRBJ2-1
TGTGCCAGCAGTCCCCCCGGGAGAAGCTACGAGCAGTACTTC,CASSPPGRSYEQYF,few,-,TRBV2,TRBJ2-7
TGTGCTAGCAGCTTAGCGTCAGGGCCGGAGACCCAGTACTTC,CASSLASGPETQYF,-,-,TRBV7-7,TRBJ2-5
TGTGCCAGTAGTATGACCATTAATTCACCCCTCCACTTT,CASSMTINSPLHF,-,-,TRBV19,TRBJ1-6
TGTGCCAGCAGTACACGGACAGGGGGTATCACCGGGGAGCTGTTTTTT,CASSTRTGGITGELFF,few,TRBD1,TRBV6-5,TRBJ2-2
TGTGCCAGTAGTAGCGGTGGTGAGCAGTTCTTC,CASSSGGEQFF,-,-,TRBV19,TRBJ2-1
TGTGCCAGCAGTCAGGGCCCGGGAGCCTACGAGCAGTACTTC,CASSQGPGAYEQYF,-,-,TRBV11-2,TRBJ2-7
TGTGCTAGCAGCTCTGCCCCGGGACAATCCACAGATACGCAGTATTTT,CASSSAPGQSTDTQYF,-,-,TRBV7-7,TRBJ2-3
TGTGCCAGCAGCTTAGTGGGCTCTTCCTCTGGAAACACCATATATTTT,CASSLVGSSSGNTIYF,-,-,TRBV7-2,TRBJ1-3
TGCGCCAGCTTCCCCGCGGGGGGGGCTAGCACAGATACGCAGTATTTT,CASFPAGGASTDTQYF,-,TRBD2,TRBV5-1,TRBJ2-3
TGCAGCCACATACCCCTAGATAAATACAATGAGCAGTTCTTC,CSHIPLDKYNEQFF,once,-,TRBV29-1,TRBJ2-1
TGCGCCACCTCAACCGGGACAACGAACACCGGGGAGCTGTTTTTT,CATSTGTTNTGELFF,-,-,TRBV5-1,TRBJ2-2
TGTGCCACCAGCAGGGGGGACACGGGGACCCAGTACTTC,CATSRGDTGTQYF,-,-,TRBV15,TRBJ2-5
TGCAGCGGGACGGGTCCAGGGGCCTACGAGCAGTGCTTC,CSGTGPGAYEQCF,-,-,TRBV29-1,TRBJ2-7
TGCAGCGCGGGACTAGCGGGCACCCTAGGGACAGATACGCAGTATTTT,CSAGLAGTLGTDTQYF,-,TRBD2,TRBV29-1,TRBJ2-3
TGTGCCAGCAGCTTAGTCGTCAATGAGCAGTTCTTC,CASSLVVNEQFF,-,-,TRBV5-6,TRBJ2-1
TGCGCCAGCAGCTGGTGGCCCCAGCATTTT,CASSWWPQHF,-,-,TRBV5-1,TRBJ1-5
TGTGCCGGCAGTCGGGGGGCACAGGGGGCAGGAGGCTACACCTTC,CAGSRGAQGAGGYTF,-,TRBD1,TRBV7-2,TRBJ1-2
TGTGCCAGCAGCCTGGACAGGGTGGACGAAAAACTGTTTTTT,CASSLDRVDEKLFF,-,TRBD1,TRBV7-9,TRBJ1-4
TGTGCCAGCAGTTACCTAGACGGAAACTCTGGAAACACCATATATTTT,CASSYLDGNSGNTIYF,-,-,TRBV6-9,TRBJ1-3
TGTGCCAGCAGCCGGCCCCCAGACAATCAGCCCCAGCATTTT,CASSRPPDNQPQHF,few,-,TRBV7-2,TRBJ1-5
TGTGCCAGCAGTGAAACGGGCGCGGGGAGCGATGAGCAGTTCTTC,CASSETGAGSDEQFF,many,-,TRBV6-1,TRBJ2-1
TGTGCCACCAGCTCCCGGGACTACCTTAATGAGCAGTTCTTC,CATSSRDYLNEQFF,-,TRBD2,TRBV15,TRBJ2-1
TGTGCCAGCAGCGTCGGGACTACGGGTGGGGATGAGCAGTTCTTC,CASSVGTTGGDEQFF,-,TRBD2,TRBV6-5,TRBJ2-1
TGTGCCAGCAGTTCCCCCTTAGGCACTGAAGCTTTCTTT,CASSSPLGTEAFF,-,-,TRBV12-3/TRBV12-4,TRBJ1-1
TGTGCCAGCAGCCTGGCCCGGGGGATCCTTAGCACAGATACGCAGTATTTT,CASSLARGILSTDTQYF,-,-,TRBV7-6,TRBJ2-3
TGTGCCAGCAGCTTAGAACTGAATTTGCCCAGGGAAGGTTATGGCTACACCTTC,CASSLELNLPREGYGYTF,-,-,TRBV7-8,TRBJ1-2
TGCAGTGCTTCTAACCCAGGGAGCTCCTACAATGAGCAGTTCTTC,CSASNPGSSYNEQFF,few,-,TRBV20-1,TRBJ2-1
TGCAGTGCTGGTAGCGGCCTCATCTCTTCGGAGACCCAGTACTTC,CSAGSGLISSETQYF,-,-,TRBV20-1,TRBJ2-5
TGTGCCAGTAGTATAGGGACTAGGGGCGATACGCAGTATTTT,CASSIGTRGDTQYF,-,TRBD2,TRBV19,TRBJ2-3
TGTGCCACCAGTGATCCGGGGGCCTCCTACAATGAGCAGTTCTTC,CATSDPGASYNEQFF,-,-,TRBV24-1,TRBJ2-1
TGCAGTGCTAGAGATCGCGATTTTGAAGCTTTCTTT,CSARDRDFEAFF,-,-,TRBV20-1,TRBJ1-1